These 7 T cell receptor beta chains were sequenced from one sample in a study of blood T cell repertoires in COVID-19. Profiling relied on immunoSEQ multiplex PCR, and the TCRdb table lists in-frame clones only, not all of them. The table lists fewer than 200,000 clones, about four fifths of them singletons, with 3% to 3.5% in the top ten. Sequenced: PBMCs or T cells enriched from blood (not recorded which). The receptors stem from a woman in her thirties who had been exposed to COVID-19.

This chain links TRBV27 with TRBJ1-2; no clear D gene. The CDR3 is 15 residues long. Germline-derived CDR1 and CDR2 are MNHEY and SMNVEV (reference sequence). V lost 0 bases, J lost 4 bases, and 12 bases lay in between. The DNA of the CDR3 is TGTGCCAGCAGTTTATCCACTACGGTTGGCTATGGCTACACCTTC. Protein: CASSLSTTVGYGYTF.

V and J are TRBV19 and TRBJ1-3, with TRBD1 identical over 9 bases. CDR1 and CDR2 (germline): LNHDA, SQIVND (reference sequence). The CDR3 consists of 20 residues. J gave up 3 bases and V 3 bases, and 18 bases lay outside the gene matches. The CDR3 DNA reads TGTGCCAGTAGTATTGGCCCTCCAAAAAGGACAGGGGCTTTTGGAAACACCATATATTTT. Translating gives CASSIGPPKRTGAFGNTIYF.

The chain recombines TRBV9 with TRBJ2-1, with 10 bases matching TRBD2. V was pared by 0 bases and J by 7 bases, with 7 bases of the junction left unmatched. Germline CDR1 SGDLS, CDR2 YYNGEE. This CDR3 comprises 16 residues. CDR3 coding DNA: TGTGCCAGCAGCGTAGATGCTAGCGGGGGCCAGAATGAGCAGTTCTTC. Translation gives CASSVDASGGQNEQFF. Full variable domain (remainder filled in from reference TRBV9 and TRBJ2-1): DSGVTQTPKHLITATGQRVTLRCSPRSGDLSVYWYQQSLDQGLQFLIQYYNGEERAKGNILERFSAQQFPDLHSELNLSSLELGDSALYFCASSVDASGGQNEQFFGPGTRLTVL.

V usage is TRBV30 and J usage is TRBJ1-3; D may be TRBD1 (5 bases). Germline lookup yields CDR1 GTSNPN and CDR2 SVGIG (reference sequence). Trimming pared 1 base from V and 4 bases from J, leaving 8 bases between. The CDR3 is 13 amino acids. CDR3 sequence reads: CAWSGGGGNTIYF. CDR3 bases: TGTGCCTGGAGTGGGGGGGGAGGAAACACCATATATTTT.

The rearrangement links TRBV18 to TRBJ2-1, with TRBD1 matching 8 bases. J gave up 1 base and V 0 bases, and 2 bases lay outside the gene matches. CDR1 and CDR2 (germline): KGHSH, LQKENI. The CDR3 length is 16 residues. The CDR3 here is CASSPPTGASYNEQFF. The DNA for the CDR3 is TGTGCCAGCTCACCACCGACAGGGGCGTCCTACAATGAGCAGTTCTTC. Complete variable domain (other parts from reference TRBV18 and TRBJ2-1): NAGVMQNPRHLVRRRGQEARLRCSPMKGHSHVYWYRQLPEEGLKFMVYLQKENIIDESGMPKERFSAEFPKEGPSILRIQQVVRGDSAAYFCASSPPTGASYNEQFFGPGTRLTVL.

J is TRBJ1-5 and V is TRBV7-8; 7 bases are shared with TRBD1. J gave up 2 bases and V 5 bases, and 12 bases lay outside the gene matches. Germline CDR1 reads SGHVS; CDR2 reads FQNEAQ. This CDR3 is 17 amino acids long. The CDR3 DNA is TGTGCCAGCAGCCATCATCCTGACAGGGCGGGCAATCAGCCCCAGCATTTT. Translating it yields CASSHHPDRAGNQPQHF.

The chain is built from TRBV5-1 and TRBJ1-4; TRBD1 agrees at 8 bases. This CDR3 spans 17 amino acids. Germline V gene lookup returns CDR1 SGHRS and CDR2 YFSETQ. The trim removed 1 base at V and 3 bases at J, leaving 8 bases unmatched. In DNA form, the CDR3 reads TGCGCCAGCAGCTTGCGGCTCAGGGGGCAAGCTAATGAAAAACTGTTTTTT. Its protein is CASSLRLRGQANEKLFF.